Listed below are T cell receptor beta chains from one sample, sequenced in a study of T cell responses to AZD1222 COVID-19 vaccine. Assay: immunoSEQ multiplex PCR; the TCRdb copy retains only in-frame clones and omits some. The table includes 100,000 to 150,000 clones, roughly nine tenths detected once. The sequences come from peripheral blood, collected on day 0 of AZD1222 vaccination. These receptors originate from an adult in good health. The CDR3 runs from the conserved cysteine through the conserved F or W. D genes are given only for firm matches. Not all rows give a size; the values are once, few, many and, for expanded clones, a class.

CDR3 DNA	CDR3 protein	J gene	CDR3 length	D gene	V gene	clone size
TGTGCCAGCAGTGAGGCGGGGGGAGCAGGACGGGAGACCCAGTACTTC	CASSEAGGAGRETQYF	TRBJ2-5	16	TRBD2	TRBV7-6	-
TGTGCCAGCAGCTTACGGCAGGGGGCGTTGTACGAGCAGTACTTC	CASSLRQGALYEQYF	TRBJ2-7	15	TRBD1	TRBV7-8	-
TGCGCCAGCAGCCAAGAGTTAGGCGGACAGGAGACCTCCTACGAGCAGTACTTC	CASSQELGGQETSYEQYF	TRBJ2-7	18	TRBD1	TRBV4-3	once
TGTGCCAGCAGCAAGACAGAGAACTATGGCTACACCTTC	CASSKTENYGYTF	TRBJ1-2	13	-	TRBV5-4	-
TGCGCCAGCAGCCAAGGGGTAAATCAGCCCCAGCATTTT	CASSQGVNQPQHF	TRBJ1-5	13	-	TRBV4-1	-
TGCGCCAGCAGCTTGTTCTCCCCCGGCAGGGGCGCCGGGGAGCTGTTTTTT	CASSLFSPGRGAGELFF	TRBJ2-2	17	-	TRBV5-1	-
TGTGCCAGTAGTATTAGACAGGGACTCGGCTACACCTTC	CASSIRQGLGYTF	TRBJ1-2	13	TRBD1	TRBV19	-
TGTGCCAGCAGCCGCCCAGGGTGGCAGCCCCAGCATTTT	CASSRPGWQPQHF	TRBJ1-5	13	-	TRBV3-1/TRBV3-2	-
TGTGCCAGCAGTTCGGACCTGACTCGGGAGACCCAGTACTTC	CASSSDLTRETQYF	TRBJ2-5	14	-	TRBV6-5	-
TGTGCCAGCAGCCCCGGGACTAGGAACTACAATGAGCAGTTCTTC	CASSPGTRNYNEQFF	TRBJ2-1	15	TRBD2	TRBV5-5	few
TGTGCCAGCAGTCTGAGACTAGCGGGAGTTCGCGGTGAGCAGTTCTTC	CASSLRLAGVRGEQFF	TRBJ2-1	16	TRBD2	TRBV6-2/TRBV6-3	-
TGCGCCAGCAGTGAGTCGATGGGGGTAGGAAACACCATATATTTT	CASSESMGVGNTIYF	TRBJ1-3	15	-	TRBV10-2	-
TGTGCCAGTCAAATTAGAGGGGACGGGGAGCTGTTTTTT	CASQIRGDGELFF	TRBJ2-2	13	-	TRBV19	-
TGTGCCAGTAGTATTTCAACGGGACCCAGGGACTACGAGCAGTACTTC	CASSISTGPRDYEQYF	TRBJ2-7	16	-	TRBV19	-
TGCGCCAGCAGCCAAGGGGCAGGGAGAGGCACAGATACGCAGTATTTT	CASSQGAGRGTDTQYF	TRBJ2-3	16	-	TRBV4-1	-
TGTGCCAGCAGCCCACGGCGCGGGGGGCCCTATGAGCAGTTCTTC	CASSPRRGGPYEQFF	TRBJ2-1	15	TRBD2	TRBV11-2	-
TGTGCCAGCAGCGTCAGCAGGAACACTGAAGCTTTCTTT	CASSVSRNTEAFF	TRBJ1-1	13	-	TRBV7-9	-
TGTGCCAGCAGTTTAGATCGGGACCTAGGCTACGAGCAGTACTTC	CASSLDRDLGYEQYF	TRBJ2-7	15	-	TRBV27	-
TGTGCCACCAGTGAACCGAACAGATACGAGCAGTACTTC	CATSEPNRYEQYF	TRBJ2-7	13	-	TRBV24-1	-
TGTGCCAGCAGTGACGGGACAGGGGGCCGGACTGAAGCTTTCTTT	CASSDGTGGRTEAFF	TRBJ1-1	15	TRBD1	TRBV3-1/TRBV3-2	-
TGTGCCAGCAGCTCAGACCCGAAAAGGGACTATGGCTACACCTTC	CASSSDPKRDYGYTF	TRBJ1-2	15	-	TRBV7-2	-
TGTGCCTGGAGTCCCGCCGGGACAGGGAAGGGCGAGCAGTACTTC	CAWSPAGTGKGEQYF	TRBJ2-7	15	TRBD1	TRBV30	few
TGTGCCAGCAGTGGGGCCAGAACTAGCAGCGGCGAGCAGTACTTC	CASSGARTSSGEQYF	TRBJ2-7	15	-	TRBV2	few
TGTGCCAGCAGTTACAGCGGGAGTGTCTACGAGCAGTACTTC	CASSYSGSVYEQYF	TRBJ2-7	14	TRBD2	TRBV27	once
TGCGCCAGCAGCTTGGGACAGGGTGGCCAGCCCCAGCATTTT	CASSLGQGGQPQHF	TRBJ1-5	14	TRBD1	TRBV5-1	-
TGTGCCAGCAGCCCGATCACAGGGGATCCGAGTGGCTACACCTTC	CASSPITGDPSGYTF	TRBJ1-2	15	TRBD1	TRBV7-3	-
TGCGCCAGCAGCCCGAGGCAGTCGGGTCTCTACGAGCAGTACTTC	CASSPRQSGLYEQYF	TRBJ2-7	15	-	TRBV4-1	-
TGTGCCAGCAGCTTGGGCTCCACCCGGAACACTGAAGCTTTCTTT	CASSLGSTRNTEAFF	TRBJ1-1	15	-	TRBV5-4	-
TGTGCCAGCAGGGCCTTAGCCGGGACAGGGCCACCCTACGAGCAGTACTTC	CASRALAGTGPPYEQYF	TRBJ2-7	17	TRBD1	TRBV28	-
TGTGCCAGCAGCTTTAGACACCCGAACACTGAAGCTTTCTTT	CASSFRHPNTEAFF	TRBJ1-1	14	-	TRBV13	-
TGTGCCAGCAGCCCAACAGATACGCAGTATTTT	CASSPTDTQYF	TRBJ2-3	11	-	TRBV7-9	-
TGTGCCAGCAGCACCGGACTAGCGGGAGTAAGAACGTATAGAGAGACCCAGTACTTC	CASSTGLAGVRTYRETQYF	TRBJ2-5	19	TRBD2	TRBV5-5	few
TGTGCCAGCAGTTACTCGCCAGGCGGGGGCGCACCCGGGGAGCTGTTTTTT	CASSYSPGGGAPGELFF	TRBJ2-2	17	-	TRBV6-2/TRBV6-3	once